This T cell receptor beta chain is from a study of control samples from healthy donors and cancer patients. The method was immunoSEQ multiplex PCR; TCRdb's version includes in-frame clones alone and lacks a portion of them. The sample lists approximately 150,000 clones, around nine tenths occurring once. The origin of this receptor is a man aged 18-30 years in good health. The sample consisted of blood.

DNA for the CDR3: TGTGCCAGCAGTTTATGGCTAGCGGGGGCCCACGAGCAGTACTTC. It translates to CASSLWLAGAHEQYF. The genes are TRBV28 and TRBJ2-7; 10 bases are a match to TRBD2. Germline loops: CDR1 MDHEN, CDR2 SYDVKM. This CDR3 spans 15 amino acids. Germline trimming cut 0 bases from V and 5 bases from J; bases unmatched to any gene: 4. The variable domain in full, with the rest retrieved from reference TRBV28 and TRBJ2-7, is DVKVTQSSRYLVKRTGEKVFLECVQDMDHENMFWYRQDPGLGLRLIYFSYDVKMKEKGDIPEGYSVSREKKERFSLILESASTNQTSMYLCASSLWLAGAHEQYFGPGTRLTVT.